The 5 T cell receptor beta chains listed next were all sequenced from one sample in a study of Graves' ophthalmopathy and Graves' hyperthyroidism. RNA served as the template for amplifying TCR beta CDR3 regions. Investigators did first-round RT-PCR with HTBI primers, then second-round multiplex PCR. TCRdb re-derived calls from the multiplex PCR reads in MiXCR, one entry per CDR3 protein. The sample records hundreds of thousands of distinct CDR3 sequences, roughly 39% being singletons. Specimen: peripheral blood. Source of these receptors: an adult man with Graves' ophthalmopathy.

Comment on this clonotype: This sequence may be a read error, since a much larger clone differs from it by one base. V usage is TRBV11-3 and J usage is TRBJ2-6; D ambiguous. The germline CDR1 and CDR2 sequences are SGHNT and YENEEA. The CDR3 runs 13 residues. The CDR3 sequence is CAGSFGGANVLTF. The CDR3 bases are TGTGCCGGCAGCTTTGGCGGGGCCAACGTCCTGACTTTC.

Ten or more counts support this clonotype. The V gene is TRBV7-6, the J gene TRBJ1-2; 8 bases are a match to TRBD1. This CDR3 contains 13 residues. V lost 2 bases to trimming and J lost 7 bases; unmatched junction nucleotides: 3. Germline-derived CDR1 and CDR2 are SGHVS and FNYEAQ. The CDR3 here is CASSLTQGGGYTF. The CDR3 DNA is TGTGCCAGCAGCTTAACACAGGGGGGTGGCTACACCTTC.

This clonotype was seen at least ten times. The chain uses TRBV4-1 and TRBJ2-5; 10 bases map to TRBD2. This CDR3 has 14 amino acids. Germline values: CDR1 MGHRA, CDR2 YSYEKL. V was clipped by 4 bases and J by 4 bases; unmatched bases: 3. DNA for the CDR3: TGCGCCAGCAGCCTAGCGGGGGGTGGAGAGACCCAGTACTTC. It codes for CASSLAGGGETQYF.

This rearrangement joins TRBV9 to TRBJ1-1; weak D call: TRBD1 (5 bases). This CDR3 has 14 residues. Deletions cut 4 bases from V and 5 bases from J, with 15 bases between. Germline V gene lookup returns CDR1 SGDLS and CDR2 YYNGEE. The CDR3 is CASSFAGGRTEAFF. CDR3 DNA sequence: TGTGCCAGCAGCTTCGCGGGGGGGAGGACTGAAGCTTTCTTT.

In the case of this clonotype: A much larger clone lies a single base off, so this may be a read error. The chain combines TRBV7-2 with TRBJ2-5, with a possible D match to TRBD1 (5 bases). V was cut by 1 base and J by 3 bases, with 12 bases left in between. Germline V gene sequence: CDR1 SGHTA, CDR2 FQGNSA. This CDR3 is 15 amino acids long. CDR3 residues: CASSLDRRVKETQYF. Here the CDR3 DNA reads TGTGCCAGCAGCTTAGATCGCAGGGTGAAAGAGACCCAGTACTTC.